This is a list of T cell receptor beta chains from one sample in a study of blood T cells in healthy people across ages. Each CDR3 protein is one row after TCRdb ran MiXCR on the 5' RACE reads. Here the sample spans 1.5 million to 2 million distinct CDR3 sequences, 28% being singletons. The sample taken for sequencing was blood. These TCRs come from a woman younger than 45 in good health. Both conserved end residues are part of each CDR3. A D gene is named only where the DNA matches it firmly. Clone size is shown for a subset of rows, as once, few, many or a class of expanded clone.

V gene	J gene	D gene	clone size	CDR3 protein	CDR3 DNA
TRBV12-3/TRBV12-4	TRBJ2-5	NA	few	CASSPLGVRETQYF	TGTGCCAGCAGCCCTCTAGGGGTAAGAGAGACCCAGTACTTC
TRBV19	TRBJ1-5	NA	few	CASRGTENQPQHF	TGTGCCAGTAGGGGGACGGAGAATCAGCCCCAGCATTTT
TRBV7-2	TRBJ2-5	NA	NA	CASSLYFGKETQYF	TGTGCCAGCAGCTTATATTTCGGCAAAGAGACCCAGTACTTC
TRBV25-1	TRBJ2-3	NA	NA	CASSPKGTLGIDTQYF	TGTGCCAGCAGTCCGAAGGGGACCCTAGGAATAGATACGCAGTATTTT
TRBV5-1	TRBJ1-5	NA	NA	CASSITENSNQPQHF	TGCGCCAGCAGCATTACAGAGAATAGCAATCAGCCCCAGCATTTT
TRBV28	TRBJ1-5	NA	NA	CASRKTVGRPQHF	TGTGCCAGCAGAAAGACGGTAGGGCGGCCCCAGCATTTT
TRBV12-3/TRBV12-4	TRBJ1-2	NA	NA	CASSNLSGYTF	TGTGCCAGCAGTAACCTCAGTGGCTACACCTTC
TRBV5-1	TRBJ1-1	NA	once	CASSLRQKNTEAFF	TGCGCCAGCAGCTTGAGACAGAAGAACACTGAAGCTTTCTTT
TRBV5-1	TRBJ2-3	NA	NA	CASSLAAGSGTDTQYF	TGCGCCAGCAGCTTGGCAGCAGGGAGCGGCACAGATACGCAGTATTTT
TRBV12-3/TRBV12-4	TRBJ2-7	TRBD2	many	CASRGSAGEGTYEQYF	TGTGCCAGCAGGGGGTCAGCGGGAGAGGGCACCTACGAGCAGTACTTC
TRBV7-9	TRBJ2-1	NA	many	CASSLALQGYEQFF	TGTGCCAGCAGCTTGGCTCTCCAGGGATATGAGCAGTTCTTC
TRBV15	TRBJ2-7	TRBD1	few	CATSRPDREGGEQYF	TGTGCCACCAGCAGACCGGACAGGGAAGGAGGCGAGCAGTACTTC
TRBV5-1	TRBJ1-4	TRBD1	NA	CASSFRGQGESGEKLFF	TGCGCCAGCAGCTTTCGAGGACAGGGCGAGTCCGGTGAAAAACTGTTTTTT
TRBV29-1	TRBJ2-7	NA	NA	CSADRSGEQYF	TGCAGCGCAGACCGGTCTGGGGAGCAGTACTTC
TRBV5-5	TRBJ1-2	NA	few	CASSPDPQNNYGYTF	TGTGCCAGCAGCCCTGACCCACAGAACAACTATGGCTACACCTTC
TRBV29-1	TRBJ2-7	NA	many	CSVEEEGYEQYF	TGCAGCGTTGAAGAGGAAGGCTACGAGCAGTACTTC
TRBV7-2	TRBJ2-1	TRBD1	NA	CASSPHRDRYNEQFF	TGTGCCAGCAGTCCACACCGGGACAGATACAATGAGCAGTTCTTC
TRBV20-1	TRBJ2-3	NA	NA	CSACPGAPSSTDTQYF	TGCAGTGCTTGTCCCGGGGCTCCGTCTTCCACAGATACGCAGTATTTT
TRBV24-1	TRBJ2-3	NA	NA	CATSDSRGLTDTQYF	TGTGCCACCAGTGATTCTCGGGGACTGACAGATACGCAGTATTTT
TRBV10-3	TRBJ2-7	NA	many	CAISVTGSSYEQYF	TGTGCCATCAGTGTTACAGGGAGCTCCTACGAGCAGTACTTC
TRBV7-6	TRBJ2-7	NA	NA	CASSLATQAAEQDF	TGTGCCAGCAGCTTAGCGACTCAAGCCGCCGAGCAGGACTTC
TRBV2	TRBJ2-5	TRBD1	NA	CASNNRGTGQETQYF	TGTGCCAGCAACAACAGGGGGACCGGCCAAGAGACCCAGTACTTC
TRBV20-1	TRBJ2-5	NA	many	CSATPGTLQETQYF	TGCAGTGCTACCCCCGGTACACTACAAGAGACCCAGTACTTC
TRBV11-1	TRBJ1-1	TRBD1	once	CASSSGQGTVEAFF	TGTGCCAGCAGCTCGGGACAGGGGACGGTTGAAGCTTTCTTT
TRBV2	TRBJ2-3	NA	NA	CASSIDAVADTQYF	TGTGCCAGCAGCATCGACGCGGTTGCAGATACGCAGTATTTT
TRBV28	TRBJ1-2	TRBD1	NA	CASSLTGETGYTF	TGTGCCAGCAGTCTGACAGGGGAAACTGGCTACACCTTC
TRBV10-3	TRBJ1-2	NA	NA	CAISLSGGNYGYTF	TGTGCCATCAGTTTATCGGGGGGTAACTATGGCTACACCTTC
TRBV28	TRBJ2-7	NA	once	CASKPWRGRSYEQYF	TGTGCCAGCAAGCCTTGGAGGGGGCGCTCCTACGAGCAGTACTTC
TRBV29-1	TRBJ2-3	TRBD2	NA	CSVLAGGLDTQYF	TGCAGCGTTCTAGCGGGGGGGCTAGATACGCAGTATTTT
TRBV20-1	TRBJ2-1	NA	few	CSASRRANPISYNEQFF	TGCAGTGCTAGTCGAAGGGCAAACCCTATATCCTACAATGAGCAGTTCTTC
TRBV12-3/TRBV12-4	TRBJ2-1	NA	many	CASSPNNTGWVEQFF	TGTGCCAGCAGTCCCAATAACACAGGTTGGGTTGAGCAGTTCTTC
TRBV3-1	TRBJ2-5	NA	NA	CASSQEPRWETQYF	TGTGCCAGCAGCCAAGAGCCCAGATGGGAGACCCAGTACTTC
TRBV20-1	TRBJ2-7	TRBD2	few	CSAPGTSEYEQYF	TGCAGTGCCCCCGGGACTAGCGAGTACGAGCAGTACTTC
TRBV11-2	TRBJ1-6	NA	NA	CASSFNPHYNSPLHF	TGTGCCAGCAGCTTTAATCCACACTATAATTCACCCCTCCACTTT
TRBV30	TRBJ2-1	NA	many	CAWSVVPEGQFF	TGTGCCTGGAGTGTTGTTCCAGAAGGGCAGTTCTTC
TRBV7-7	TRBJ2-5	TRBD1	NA	CASSSRDRAMETQYF	TGTGCCAGCAGCTCCCGGGACAGGGCAATGGAGACCCAGTACTTC
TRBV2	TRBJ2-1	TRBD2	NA	CASSFLSTTSGEQFF	TGTGCCAGCAGCTTCCTTTCCACGACTAGCGGTGAGCAGTTCTTC